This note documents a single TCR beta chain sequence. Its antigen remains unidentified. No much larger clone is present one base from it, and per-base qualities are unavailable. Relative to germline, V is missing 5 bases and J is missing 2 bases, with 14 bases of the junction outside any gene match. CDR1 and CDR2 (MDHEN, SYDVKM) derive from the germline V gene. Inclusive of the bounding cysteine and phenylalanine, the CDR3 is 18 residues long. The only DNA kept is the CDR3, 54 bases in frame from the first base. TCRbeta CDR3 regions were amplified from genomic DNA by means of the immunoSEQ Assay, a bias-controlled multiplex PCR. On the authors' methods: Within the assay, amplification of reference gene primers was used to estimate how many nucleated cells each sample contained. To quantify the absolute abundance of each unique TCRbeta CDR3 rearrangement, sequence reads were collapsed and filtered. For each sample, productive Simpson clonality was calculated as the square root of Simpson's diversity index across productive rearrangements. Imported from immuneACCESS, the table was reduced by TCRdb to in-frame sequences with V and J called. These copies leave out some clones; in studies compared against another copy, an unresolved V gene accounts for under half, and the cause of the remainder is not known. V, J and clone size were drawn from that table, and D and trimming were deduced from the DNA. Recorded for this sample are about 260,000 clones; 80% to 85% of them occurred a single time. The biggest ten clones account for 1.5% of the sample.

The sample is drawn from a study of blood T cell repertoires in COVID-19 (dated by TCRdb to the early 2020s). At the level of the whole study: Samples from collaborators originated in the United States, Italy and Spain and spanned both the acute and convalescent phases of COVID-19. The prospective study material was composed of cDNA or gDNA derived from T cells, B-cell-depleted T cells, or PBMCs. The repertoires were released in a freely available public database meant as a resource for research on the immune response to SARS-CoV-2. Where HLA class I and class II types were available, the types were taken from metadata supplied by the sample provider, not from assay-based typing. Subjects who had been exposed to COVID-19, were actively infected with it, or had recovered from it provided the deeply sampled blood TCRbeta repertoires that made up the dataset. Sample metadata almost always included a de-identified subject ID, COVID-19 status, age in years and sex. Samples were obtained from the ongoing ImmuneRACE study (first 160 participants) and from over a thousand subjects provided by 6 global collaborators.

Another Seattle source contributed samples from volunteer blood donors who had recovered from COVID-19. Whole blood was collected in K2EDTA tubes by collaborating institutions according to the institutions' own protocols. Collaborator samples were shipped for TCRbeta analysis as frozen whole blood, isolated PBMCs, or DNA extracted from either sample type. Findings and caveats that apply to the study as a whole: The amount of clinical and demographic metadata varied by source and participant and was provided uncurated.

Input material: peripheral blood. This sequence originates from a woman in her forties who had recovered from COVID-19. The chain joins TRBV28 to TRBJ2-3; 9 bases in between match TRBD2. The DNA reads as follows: TGTGCCAGCAGTACACCGACCCGACTAGCGGAGCACACAGATACGCAGTATTTT. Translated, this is CASSTPTRLAEHTDTQYF.